This passage covers 11 T cell receptor beta chains from one sample sequenced in a study of cytomegalovirus exposure and HLA in healthy donors. Vbeta (60) and Jbeta (13) primers were used in the PCR. Produced via immunoSEQ multiplex PCR; TCRdb's table is partial and in-frame only. This sample has around 130,000 clones, with 7% to 9.5% found just once. The sample consisted of PBMCs. All receptors come from a woman aged 40 to 49 in good health and CMV-seropositive.

This clone has a handful of counts. This chain uses TRBV20-1 with TRBJ1-1, with no clear D. V shed 4 bases and J shed 12 bases, with 12 bases lying between them. Germline V lookup: CDR1 DFQATT, CDR2 SNEGSKA (reference sequence). The CDR3 is 10 amino acids. The CDR3 loop is CSAMDWRPFF. The CDR3, as DNA: TGCAGTGCTATGGATTGGAGACCTTTCTTT.

The V call is TRBV6-5, the J call TRBJ1-1; the D gene is possibly TRBD1 (6 bases). V was pared by 8 bases and J by 7 bases, with 20 bases between. CDR1 and CDR2 (germline): MNHEY, SVGAGI. This CDR3 region has 14 residues. CDR3 region: CASRPRDRNFEAFF. The CDR3, as DNA: TGTGCCAGCCGTCCCCGTGACAGGAACTTTGAAGCTTTCTTT.

The rearrangement joins TRBV5-1 to TRBJ1-4; TRBD1 matches 11 bases. The V and J ends lost 4 bases and 7 bases, in that order; junction bases with no gene match: 3. The CDR3 has 14 amino acids. Germline V gene sequence: CDR1 SGHRS, CDR2 YFSETQ. This CDR3 is CASSRTGGSEKLFF. The CDR3 DNA follows: TGCGCCAGCAGCCGGACAGGGGGCAGTGAAAAACTGTTTTTT.

In its sample, this clone was seen a few times. The chain combines TRBV19 with TRBJ1-2; D ambiguous. The germline V and J ends were trimmed by 1 base and 0 bases, with 12 bases remaining between them. Germline lookup yields CDR1 LNHDA and CDR2 SQIVND (reference sequence). This CDR3 spans 16 amino acids. CDR3 nucleotides: TGTGCCAGTAGTATAGGGGCAGGCCGCACTAACTATGGCTACACCTTC. Protein product: CASSIGAGRTNYGYTF.

This chain links TRBV27 with TRBJ1-1; D remains ambiguous. CDR3 length: 14 amino acids. Trimming pared 8 bases from V and 0 bases from J, leaving 13 bases between. Germline V gives CDR1 MNHEY, CDR2 SMNVEV (reference sequence). CDR3 in amino acids: CASRRGPMNTEAFF. CDR3 nucleotide sequence: TGTGCCAGCCGACGCGGGCCCATGAACACTGAAGCTTTCTTT.

The chain combines TRBV19 with TRBJ1-4; D perhaps matches TRBD1 (5 bases). The V gene's germline CDR1 is LNHDA and CDR2 SQIVND (reference sequence). V lost 3 bases and J 4 bases, leaving 12 bases between the germline ends. This CDR3 is 15 amino acids long. The CDR3 reads CASSITGGDNEKLFF. CDR3 nucleotide sequence: TGTGCCAGTAGTATCACCGGGGGAGATAATGAAAAACTGTTTTTT.

The V call is TRBV13, the J call TRBJ2-7, with D maybe TRBD2 (6 bases). Deletions cut 5 bases from V and 1 base from J, with 9 bases between. CDR3 length: 13 residues. The V gene's germline CDR1 is PRHDT and CDR2 FYEKMQ (reference sequence). As DNA, the CDR3 is TGTGCCAGCAGCCCGGGGACTTCCTACGAGCAGTACTTC. This codes for CASSPGTSYEQYF.

This clone was observed a few times. This chain connects TRBV5-1 to TRBJ1-5; D ambiguous. The CDR3 runs to 15 residues. Germline V gives CDR1 SGHRS, CDR2 YFSETQ. V lost 0 bases, J lost 0 bases, and 7 bases lay in between. The CDR3 sequence: CASSLGRDSNQPQHF. Here the CDR3 DNA reads TGCGCCAGCAGCTTGGGCCGGGATAGCAATCAGCCCCAGCATTTT.

The chain employs TRBV30 and TRBJ1-2; the match to TRBD1 covers 7 bases. Unmatched junction bases numbered 6, after V lost 5 bases and J lost 3 bases. Germline CDR1 GTSNPN, CDR2 SVGIG (reference sequence). CDR3 length: 13 amino acids. The DNA for the CDR3 is TGTGCCTGGGGTTCAGGGGGTGACTATGGCTACACCTTC. Its translation is CAWGSGGDYGYTF.

A few counts support this clone. The rearrangement joins TRBV6-1 to TRBJ1-2; 8 nucleotides agree with TRBD1. V dropped 5 bases and J dropped 6; count of bases not matched to a gene: 11. This CDR3 has 15 residues. Germline CDR1 is MNHNS and CDR2 is SASEGT. The CDR3 loop is CASSPRTGKKDGYTF. Here the CDR3 DNA reads TGTGCCAGCAGTCCAAGGACAGGGAAGAAGGATGGCTACACCTTC.

The chain employs TRBV5-6 and TRBJ2-2, with 8 nucleotides matching TRBD1. After removal of 5 bases from V and 4 bases from J, the junction contained 7 bases not matched to a gene. Germline V gives CDR1 SGHDT, CDR2 YYEEEE. The CDR3 is 15 amino acids. The CDR3, as DNA: TGTGCCAGCAGGGAAGGGACAGGACCCACCGGGGAGCTGTTTTTT. Encoded protein: CASREGTGPTGELFF.